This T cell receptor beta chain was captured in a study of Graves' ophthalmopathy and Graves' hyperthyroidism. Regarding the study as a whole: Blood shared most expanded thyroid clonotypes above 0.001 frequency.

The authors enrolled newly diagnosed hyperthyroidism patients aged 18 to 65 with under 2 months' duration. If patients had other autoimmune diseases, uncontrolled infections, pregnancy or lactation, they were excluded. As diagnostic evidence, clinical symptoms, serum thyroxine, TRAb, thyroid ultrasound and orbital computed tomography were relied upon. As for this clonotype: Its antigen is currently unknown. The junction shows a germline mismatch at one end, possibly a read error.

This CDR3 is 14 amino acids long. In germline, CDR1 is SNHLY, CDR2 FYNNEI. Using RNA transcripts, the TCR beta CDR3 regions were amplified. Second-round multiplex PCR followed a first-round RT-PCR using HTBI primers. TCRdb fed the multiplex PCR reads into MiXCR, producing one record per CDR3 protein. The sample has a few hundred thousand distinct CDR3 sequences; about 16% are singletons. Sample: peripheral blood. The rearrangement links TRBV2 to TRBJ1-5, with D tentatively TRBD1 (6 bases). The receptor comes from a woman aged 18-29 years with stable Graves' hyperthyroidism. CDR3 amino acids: CASTLGGAEQPQHF. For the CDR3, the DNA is TGTGCCAGCACTTTAGGGGGGGCAGAGCAGCCTCAGCATTTT.